This TCR beta chain was captured in a study of cytomegalovirus exposure and HLA in healthy donors. Study results and caveats: Reportedly, HLA-A and HLA-B alleles of most subjects were accurately predicted from TCR beta.

These donors, healthy bone marrow donors, were studied. This clone was picked up a small number of times. The antigen is undetermined. The PCR employed 60 Vbeta primers together with 13 Jbeta primers. Sequencing was performed with immunoSEQ multiplex PCR; in TCRdb, only in-frame clones are kept and a portion is missing. The sample yields fewer than 300,000 clones, about four fifths seen once. The CDR3 has 17 amino acids. Trimming took 2 bases from V and 4 from J, leaving 18 bases between them. Looked up from germline, CDR1 is SGHVS and CDR2 is FNYEAQ. This sequence was found in a girl aged 2 to 9 in good health and CMV-seronegative. The chain uses TRBV7-6 and TRBJ1-5; D perhaps matches TRBD1 (6 bases). The sample taken for sequencing was PBMCs. CDR3 sequence: CASSLLGGLGGNQPQHF. In DNA form, the CDR3 reads TGTGCCAGCAGCTTACTGGGGGGCTTGGGAGGGAATCAGCCCCAGCATTTT.